The clone carrying this T cell receptor beta chain was recorded only once. The entry originates in a study of blood T cell repertoires in COVID-19. The method was immunoSEQ multiplex PCR; TCRdb's version includes in-frame clones alone and lacks a portion of them. In the table there are a few hundred thousand clones, 80% to 90% of which are singletons. The clonotype comes from a middle-aged woman who had recovered from COVID-19. The specimen was peripheral blood.

The CDR3 loop reads CASSESSRSETQYF. CDR3 DNA sequence: TGCGCCAGCAGTGAGTCGAGTAGGAGTGAGACCCAGTACTTC. This chain connects TRBV10-1 to TRBJ2-5, with D hard to call. The CDR3 runs 14 residues. CDR1 WNHNN and CDR2 SYGVQD come from the germline V gene (reference sequence). V lost 0 bases, J lost 5 bases, and 10 bases lay in between.